This T cell receptor (beta chain) was found in a study of blood T cell repertoires in COVID-19. Germline loops: CDR1 MDHEN, CDR2 SYDVKM. The CDR3 length is 15 residues. Trimming left V 5 bases short and J 4 bases short, with 15 bases between. Clones were sequenced by immunoSEQ multiplex PCR, and TCRdb holds only the in-frame ones, with some missing. The table lists roughly 350,000 clones, more than 85% of them singletons, with roughly 18% in the top ten. This receptor was identified in a woman in her thirties who had recovered from COVID-19. Sequenced: PBMCs or T cells enriched from blood (not recorded which). J is TRBJ1-5 and V is TRBV28; the D gene is possibly TRBD1 (6 bases). CDR3 in amino acids: CASSLGDRSNQPQHF. The CDR3 DNA follows: TGTGCCAGCAGTCTAGGAGACAGGTCGAATCAGCCCCAGCATTTT.